This T cell receptor (beta chain) appears in the sequencing data of a study of cytomegalovirus exposure and HLA in healthy donors. Looking at the study overall: Clustering assigned 81% of the roughly 420 genotyped donors to the Caucasian-associated ancestry cluster. Points from the study as a whole: TCR beta V- and J-gene trimming, according to a later analysis, was linked to a missense DCLRE1C variant. Further analysis, carried out later, found HLA-associated TCR beta chains more clonally expanded than equally common other chains.

On this clone: The antigen is unknown.

This CDR3 has 10 residues. Trimming removed 8 bases at V and 3 bases at J, with 5 bases between. The germline gives CDR1 MNHEY, CDR2 SMNVEV (reference sequence). The study ran its PCR with 60 Vbeta and 13 Jbeta primers. Libraries were prepared by immunoSEQ multiplex PCR; TCRdb keeps only in-frame clonotypes and omits some of them. The profile covers roughly 150,000 clones, with 65% to 85% appearing a single time and over 1.5% taken by the ten largest. The receptor comes from a woman aged 18-35 years in good health and CMV-seronegative. The rearrangement uses TRBV27 and TRBJ2-7, with no clear D. The sequenced sample consisted of PBMCs. Here the CDR3 reads CASGLYEQYF. The CDR3 DNA is TGTGCCAGCGGGCTCTACGAGCAGTACTTC.